Listed below are T cell receptor beta chains from one sample, sequenced in a study of blood T cell repertoires in COVID-19. Method: immunoSEQ multiplex PCR; TCRdb's copy keeps in-frame clones and lacks some. The sample records 300,000 to 400,000 clones, approximately 86% being singletons. The sample consisted of peripheral blood. These receptor sequences come from a man aged 25-45 years with COVID-19, enrolled during active disease. CDR3s include the opening cysteine and the closing phenylalanine or tryptophan. Fields, in order: clone size, V gene, CDR3 length, CDR3 protein. Clone size appears in some rows only: once, few, many, or a class for an expanded clone.

many TRBV7-7 15 CASSPPGRDQETQYF
. TRBV7-9 14 CASSLTATAYGYTF
. TRBV12-3/TRBV12-4 13 CASSFSGPRSQHF
. TRBV5-1 14 CASSWTGGFQPQHF
. TRBV28 14 CASSKAGFADTQYF
. TRBV7-3 15 CASSLSTGGSYTQYF
. TRBV28 15 CASSLYREFDQPQHF
. TRBV3-1/TRBV3-2 13 CASSPQGEQPQHF
. TRBV2 15 CASSLGVLGAGPLHF
. TRBV5-1 15 CASSLGQVNSDTQYF
. TRBV30 11 CAWSRQGSLTF
. TRBV29-1 16 CSVPRKQGDPRNEQFF
. TRBV4-3 17 CASSQDGAGPQNYGYTF
. TRBV27 19 CASSLFRDSTFSGANVLTF
. TRBV28 16 CASSSGQFYVWETQYF
. TRBV7-7 14 CASSSGTTGNTIYF
few TRBV11-2 13 CASSLRYQETQYF
. TRBV4-2 17 CASSQEIWRQGSQPQHF
. TRBV9 14 CASSARLAGDTQYF
. TRBV7-8 17 CASSPQAGSASNYGYTF
. TRBV18 14 CASLEGAINTEAFF
. TRBV6-2/TRBV6-3 15 CASSPTGVSNQPQHF
. TRBV5-1 14 CASSSKTNYNEQFF
. TRBV7-6 14 CASSLAGVTNEQFF
. TRBV4-1 12 CASSQESYEQFF
. TRBV7-8 15 CASSFFSGQAYEQYF
. TRBV18 15 CASSPGPMNYYEQYF
. TRBV27 15 CASSLLPGETYEQYF